This TCR beta chain was observed in a study of shared clonotypes between healthy human individuals. In its sample, this clone was seen once. Sequencing was performed with immunoSEQ multiplex PCR; in TCRdb, only in-frame clones are kept and a portion is missing. The profile shows some 1,400,000 clones, more than 95% of them singletons. CDR3 size: 15 residues. Trimming pared 1 base from V and 4 bases from J, leaving 13 bases between. The germline gives CDR1 SGHAT, CDR2 FQNNGV. Source material: naive CD4+ T cells sorted from blood. Subset indicated: CD45RA+ positively selected. This chain connects TRBV11-2 to TRBJ1-2; D not resolved. The receptor was derived from a man aged 25 to 45 in good health. The CDR3 DNA follows: TGTGCCAGCAGCTTAGTTGGTCCGACTATCTATGGCTACACCTTC. This codes for CASSLVGPTIYGYTF.